The 2 T cell receptor beta chains below were found in one sample sequenced in a study of CD8 T cells in Susac syndrome. Random hexamers primed reverse transcription of about 0.5 to 1 ug RNA. MiXCR, run by TCRdb on the immunoSEQ multiplex PCR reads, gives a single entry per CDR3 protein. The table has around 300,000 distinct CDR3 sequences, 89% seen once. Material: CD8+ T cells from PBMCs. These receptors were taken from a human donor with multiple sclerosis.

The chain couples TRBV14 to TRBJ1-6, with TRBD1 as a possible D gene (5 bases). Germline CDR1 and CDR2: SGHDN and FVKESK. The CDR3 is 17 amino acids. V lost 2 bases and J lost 10, with 21 bases in between. CDR3 loop: CASSQWPGLGVWSPLHF. DNA of the CDR3: TGTGCCAGCAGCCAATGGCCGGGACTGGGCGTTTGGTCACCCCTCCACTTT.

The chain combines TRBV6-1 with TRBJ2-2; D may be TRBD1 (6 bases). V lost 3 bases, J lost 3 bases, and 11 bases lay in between. From germline, CDR1 is MNHNS and CDR2 SASEGT. The CDR3 length is 15 residues. The CDR3 bases are TGTGCCAGCAGTGATGCTACAGGGCACACCGGGGAGCTGTTTTTT. This sequence encodes CASSDATGHTGELFF.